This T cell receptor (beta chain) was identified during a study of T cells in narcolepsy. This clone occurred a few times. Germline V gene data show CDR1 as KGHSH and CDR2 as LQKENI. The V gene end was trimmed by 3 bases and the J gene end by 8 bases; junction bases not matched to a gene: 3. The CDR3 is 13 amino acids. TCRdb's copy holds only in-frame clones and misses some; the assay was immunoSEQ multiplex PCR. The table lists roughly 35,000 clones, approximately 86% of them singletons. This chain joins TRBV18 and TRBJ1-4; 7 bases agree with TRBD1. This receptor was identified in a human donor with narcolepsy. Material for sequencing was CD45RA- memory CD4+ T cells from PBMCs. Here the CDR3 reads CASSPTGNEKLFF. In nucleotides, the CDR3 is TGTGCCAGCTCACCGACAGGGAACGAAAAACTGTTTTTT.